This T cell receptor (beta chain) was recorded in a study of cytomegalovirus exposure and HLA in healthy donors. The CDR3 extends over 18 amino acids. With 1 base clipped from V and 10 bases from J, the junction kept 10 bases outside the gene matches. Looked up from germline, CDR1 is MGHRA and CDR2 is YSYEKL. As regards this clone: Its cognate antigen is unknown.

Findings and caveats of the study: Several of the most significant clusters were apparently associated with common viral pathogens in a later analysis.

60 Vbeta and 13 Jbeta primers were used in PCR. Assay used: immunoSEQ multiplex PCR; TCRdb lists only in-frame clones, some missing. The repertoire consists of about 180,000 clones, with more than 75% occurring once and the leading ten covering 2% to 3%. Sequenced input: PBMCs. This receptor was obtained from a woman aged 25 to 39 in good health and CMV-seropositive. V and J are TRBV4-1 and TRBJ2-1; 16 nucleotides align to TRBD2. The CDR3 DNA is TGCGCCAGCAGCCAAGGGGGACTAGCGGGGGGGCGCGTCTTGGAGCAGTTCTTC. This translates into CASSQGGLAGGRVLEQFF.